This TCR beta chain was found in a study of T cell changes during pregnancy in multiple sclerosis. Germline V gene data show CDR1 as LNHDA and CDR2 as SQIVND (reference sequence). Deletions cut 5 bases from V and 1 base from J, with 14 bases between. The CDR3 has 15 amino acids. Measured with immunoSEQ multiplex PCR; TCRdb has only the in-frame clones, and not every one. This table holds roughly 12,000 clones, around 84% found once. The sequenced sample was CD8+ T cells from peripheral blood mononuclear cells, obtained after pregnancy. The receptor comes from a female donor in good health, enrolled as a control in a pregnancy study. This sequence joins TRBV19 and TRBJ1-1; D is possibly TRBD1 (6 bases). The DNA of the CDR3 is TGTGCCAGTAGTCCCCGAATGGGGGCGAACACTGAAGCTTTCTTT. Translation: CASSPRMGANTEAFF.